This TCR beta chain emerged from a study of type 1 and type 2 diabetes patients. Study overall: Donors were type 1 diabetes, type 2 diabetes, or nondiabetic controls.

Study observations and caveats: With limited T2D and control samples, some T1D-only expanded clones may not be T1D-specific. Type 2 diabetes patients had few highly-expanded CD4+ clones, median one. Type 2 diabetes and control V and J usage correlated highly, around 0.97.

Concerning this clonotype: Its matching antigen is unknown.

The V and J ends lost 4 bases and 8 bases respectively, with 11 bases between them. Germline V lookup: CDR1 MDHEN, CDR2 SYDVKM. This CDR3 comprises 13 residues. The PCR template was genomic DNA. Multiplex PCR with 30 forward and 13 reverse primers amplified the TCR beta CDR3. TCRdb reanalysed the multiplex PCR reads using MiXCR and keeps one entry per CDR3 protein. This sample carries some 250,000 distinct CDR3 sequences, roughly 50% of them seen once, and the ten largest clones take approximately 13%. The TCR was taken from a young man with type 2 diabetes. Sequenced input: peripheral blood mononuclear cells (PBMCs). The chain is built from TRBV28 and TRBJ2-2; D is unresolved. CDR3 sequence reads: CASSSGPLGELFF. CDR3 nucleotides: TGTGCCAGCAGTTCCGGACCTTTAGGGGAGCTGTTTTTT. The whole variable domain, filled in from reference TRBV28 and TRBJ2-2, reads DVKVTQSSRYLVKRTGEKVFLECVQDMDHENMFWYRQDPGLGLRLIYFSYDVKMKEKGDIPEGYSVSREKKERFSLILESASTNQTSMYLCASSSGPLGELFFGEGSRLTVL.